Below are 23 T cell receptor beta chains sequenced from a single sample in a study of identical twins. TCRdb used MiXCR to reprocess the 5' RACE reads, holding one entry per CDR3 protein. The sample lists around 1.7 million distinct CDR3 sequences; under 35% were seen once. The sample was cord blood. Every receptor here comes from a newborn girl in good health.

The V and J genes are TRBV4-2 and TRBJ1-1; 8 positions agree with TRBD1. Trimming cost V 4 bases and J 4 bases; bases outside gene matches: 8. This CDR3 spans 15 amino acids. The germline gives CDR1 LGHNA, CDR2 YNFKEQ. CDR3: CASSPGQGGGTEAFF. CDR3 coding DNA: TGTGCCAGCAGCCCCGGACAGGGAGGGGGCACTGAAGCTTTCTTT.

The rearrangement links TRBV7-2 to TRBJ2-3; TRBD1 might be the D (6 bases). CDR1 and CDR2 (germline): SGHTA, FQGNSA. This CDR3 region has 15 residues. Deletions cut 1 base from V and 4 bases from J, with 12 bases between. CDR3 region: CASSLGTATADTQYF. The CDR3 bases are TGTGCCAGCAGCTTAGGGACAGCCACCGCAGATACGCAGTATTTT.

This clonotype was counted between two and nine times. The V gene is TRBV27, the J gene TRBJ2-1; 7 positions agree with TRBD2. The CDR3 sequence is 15 residues long. The germline gives CDR1 MNHEY, CDR2 SMNVEV (reference sequence). V trimming: 7 bases; J trimming: 8 bases; junction bases outside the gene matches: 14. The CDR3 DNA reads TGTGCCAGCACCCTATGGAGCTCTAGCGGCCATGAGCAGTTCTTC. Encoded protein: CASTLWSSSGHEQFF.

The chain is built from TRBV3-1 and TRBJ2-3; no reliable D call. There are 16 residues in the CDR3. Germline V gene data show CDR1 as LGHDT and CDR2 as YNNKEL (reference sequence). V was shortened by 4 bases and J by 0 bases, with 14 bases between the two germline ends. CDR3 sequence (DNA): TGTGCCAGCAGCCCGATTCCGGGCTCTAGCACAGATACGCAGTATTTT. It encodes CASSPIPGSSTDTQYF.

The J gene is TRBJ1-2, the V gene TRBV6-5; D is unresolved. In germline, CDR1 is MNHEY, CDR2 SVGAGI. Between the trimmed V and J ends, which lost 0 bases and 2 bases, there was a span of 13 bases. This CDR3 is 16 amino acids long. The CDR3 DNA reads as TGTGCCAGCAGTTACTCTGTCTGGAACGGGAACTATGGCTACACCTTC. Protein product: CASSYSVWNGNYGYTF.

J is TRBJ2-3 and V is TRBV9, with D maybe TRBD2 (6 bases). CDR3 length: 15 amino acids. V was pared by 0 bases and J by 4 bases, with 12 bases between. Germline CDR1 and CDR2: SGDLS and YYNGEE. The CDR3 nucleotides are TGTGCCAGCAGCGTAGCGGGAGTAGCTTCAGATACGCAGTATTTT. Translating gives CASSVAGVASDTQYF.

This clonotype has a handful of counts. The chain joins TRBV28 to TRBJ1-1; D perhaps matches TRBD1 (5 bases). Germline assignment: CDR1 MDHEN and CDR2 SYDVKM. The CDR3 totals 16 residues. Between the trimmed V and J ends, which lost 2 bases and 0 bases, there was a span of 13 bases. CDR3 region: CASSLGSGTMNTEAFF. DNA of the CDR3: TGTGCCAGCAGTTTAGGGTCAGGGACCATGAACACTGAAGCTTTCTTT.

This clonotype was seen more than once but under ten times. The V gene is TRBV5-1, the J gene TRBJ2-5; 10 bases map to TRBD2. In germline, CDR1 is SGHRS, CDR2 YFSETQ. The J segment lost 5 bases and the V segment lost 2 bases, leaving 12 bases of the junction unmatched. This CDR3 has 17 residues. The CDR3: CASSFQASGRRTETQYF. Written as DNA, the CDR3 is TGCGCCAGCAGCTTTCAGGCTAGCGGGAGACGGACGGAGACCCAGTACTTC.

The chain employs TRBV5-1 and TRBJ1-2; D is unclear. Germline V gene lookup returns CDR1 SGHRS and CDR2 YFSETQ. Trimming removed 0 bases at V and 13 bases at J, with 13 bases between. CDR3 length equals 12 residues. CDR3 sequence reads: CASSLGAGRSTF. The CDR3 nucleotides read TGCGCCAGCAGCTTGGGGGCAGGCCGTTCCACCTTC.

A remark on this clonotype: Sequence at one end of the junction differs from germline and may be a read error. This sequence joins TRBV27 and TRBJ2-3; 7 positions match TRBD1. The germline V gene has CDR1 MNHEY and CDR2 SMNVEV (reference sequence). CDR3 length equals 14 residues. CDR3 residues: CASSRILRTGTQYF. DNA for the CDR3: TGTGCCAGCAGTCGGATTCTACGGACAGGTACGCAGTATTTT.

The chain joins TRBV20-1 to TRBJ1-2; no reliable D call. CDR1 is DFQATT, CDR2 SNEGSKA, per germline (reference sequence). There are 12 residues in the CDR3. The V end was cut by 6 bases, the J end by 5 bases, with 13 bases between. This chain's CDR3 is CSATRRDYGYTF. CDR3 bases: TGCAGTGCCACCCGGAGGGATTATGGCTACACCTTC.

This clonotype has more than one count but fewer than ten. This rearrangement joins TRBV10-3 to TRBJ1-6; no firm D call. The CDR3 consists of 15 residues. The germline CDR1 and CDR2 sequences are ENHRY and SYGVKD. With 0 bases removed from V and 6 bases from J, the gap between germline ends came to 9 bases. The CDR3: CAISESPASNSPLHF. The CDR3 nucleotides read TGTGCCATCAGTGAGTCGCCAGCCAGTAATTCACCCCTCCACTTT.

This clonotype was seen a handful of times. This chain joins TRBV5-1 and TRBJ1-2, with no clear D. The CDR3 is made up of 15 amino acids. Trimming stripped 0 bases from V and 4 bases from J, with 13 bases between. Germline loops: CDR1 SGHRS, CDR2 YFSETQ. The CDR3 DNA reads TGCGCCAGCAGCTTGGTTGTTGGGGTTAGCTATGGCTACACCTTC. Translated, it gives CASSLVVGVSYGYTF.

The rearrangement uses TRBV18 and TRBJ2-3; 9 bases are a match to TRBD2. Losses at the gene ends were 8 bases for V and 1 base for J; bases not matched to a gene: 7. CDR3 length: 15 amino acids. Germline assignment: CDR1 KGHSH and CDR2 LQKENI. CDR3 DNA sequence: TGTGCCAGCAGCCCCCAGCGGGGGGGCACAGATACGCAGTATTTT. Its translation: CASSPQRGGTDTQYF.

The chain is built from TRBV20-1 and TRBJ1-1; no firm D call. The CDR3 covers 12 residues. Trimming shortened V by 4 bases and J by 7 bases, and 13 bases separated the two germline ends. CDR1 DFQATT and CDR2 SNEGSKA come from the germline V gene (reference sequence). CDR3 coding DNA: TGCAGTGCTAAGAGACCGGAGATTGAAGCTTTCTTT. It specifies CSAKRPEIEAFF.

In its sample, this clonotype was seen a few times. This chain connects TRBV27 to TRBJ1-2; no reliable D call. The CDR3 contains 16 residues. Germline V gene sequence: CDR1 MNHEY, CDR2 SMNVEV (reference sequence). V gave up 6 bases and J gave up 2 bases, with 19 bases separating them. The CDR3 spells CASRLTTGSPNYGYTF. As DNA, the CDR3 is TGTGCCAGCAGACTTACCACCGGGTCTCCGAACTATGGCTACACCTTC.

The chain joins TRBV12-3 or TRBV12-4 to TRBJ2-7, with 12 bases lining up with TRBD2. The J segment lost 1 base and the V segment lost 6 bases, leaving 4 bases of the junction unmatched. This CDR3 is built from 15 residues. For the CDR3, the DNA is TGTGCCAGCAGATGGGGACTAGCGGGTTCCTACGAGCAGTACTTC. It is translated as CASRWGLAGSYEQYF.

The chain couples TRBV18 to TRBJ2-4, with 9 bases identical to TRBD1. This CDR3 contains 15 residues. Looked up from germline, CDR1 is KGHSH and CDR2 is LQKENI. V shed 4 bases and J 13 bases; nucleotides not matched to a gene: 14. CDR3 amino acids: CASSHLRDREGKQYF. In DNA, the CDR3 is TGTGCCAGCTCACACTTACGGGACAGGGAGGGGAAGCAGTACTTC.

This sequence joins TRBV6-6 and TRBJ2-1; 7 bases line up with TRBD2. With 2 bases clipped from V and 2 bases from J, the junction kept 3 bases outside the gene matches. This CDR3 contains 15 residues. Germline V gives CDR1 MNHNY, CDR2 SVGAGI (reference sequence). CDR3 bases: TGTGCCAGCAGTTACAGCGGGGTCGCCTACAATGAGCAGTTCTTC. This translates into CASSYSGVAYNEQFF.

This clonotype was seen a few times. Written as DNA, the CDR3 is TGTGCCAGCCAGAGCGAGGTCCCCCCTGAAGCTTTCTTT. Residues: CASQSEVPPEAFF. The V gene is TRBV28, the J gene TRBJ1-1; unclear D gene. Germline V CDR1 and CDR2: MDHEN, SYDVKM. The CDR3 totals 13 residues. Trimming cost V 8 bases and J 6 bases, with 16 bases left between them.

The J gene is TRBJ1-5, the V gene TRBV6-4; D remains ambiguous. The CDR3 spans 13 residues. Germline lookup yields CDR1 MRHNA and CDR2 SNTAGT. Deletions cut 4 bases from V and 4 bases from J, with 8 bases between. The CDR3 coding sequence is TGTGCCAGCAGTGGGGCAAAGAATCAGCCCCAGCATTTT. This translates into CASSGAKNQPQHF.

The chain recombines TRBV5-4 with TRBJ1-2, with D possibly matching TRBD1 (5 bases). Germline values: CDR1 SGHNT, CDR2 YYREEE (reference sequence). This CDR3 comprises 13 residues. Trimming removed 3 bases at V and 6 bases at J, with 12 bases between. This chain's CDR3 is CASSWVQVDGYTF. For the CDR3, the DNA is TGTGCCAGCAGCTGGGTACAGGTTGATGGCTACACCTTC.

The gene calls are TRBV5-1 and TRBJ2-5; D may match TRBD1 or TRBD2 (5 bases each). Germline CDR1 and CDR2: SGHRS and YFSETQ. The length of the CDR3 is 14 residues. Trimming left V 2 bases short and J 11 bases short, with 19 bases between. The CDR3 bases are TGCGCCAGCAGCTTCCTGGGACGAGACAATGAGCAGTACTTC. Its protein is CASSFLGRDNEQYF.